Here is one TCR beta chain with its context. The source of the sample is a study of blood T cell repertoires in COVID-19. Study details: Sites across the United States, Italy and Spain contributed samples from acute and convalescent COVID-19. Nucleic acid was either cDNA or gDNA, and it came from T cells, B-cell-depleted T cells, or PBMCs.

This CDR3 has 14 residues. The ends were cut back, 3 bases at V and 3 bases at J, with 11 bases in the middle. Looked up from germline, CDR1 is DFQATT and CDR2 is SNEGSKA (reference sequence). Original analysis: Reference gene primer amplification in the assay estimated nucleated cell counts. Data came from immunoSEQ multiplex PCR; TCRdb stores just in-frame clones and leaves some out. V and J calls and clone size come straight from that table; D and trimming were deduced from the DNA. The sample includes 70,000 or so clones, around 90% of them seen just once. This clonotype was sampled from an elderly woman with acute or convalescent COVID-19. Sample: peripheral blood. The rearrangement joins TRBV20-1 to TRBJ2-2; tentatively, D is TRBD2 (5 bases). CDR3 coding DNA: TGCAGTGCTAGTAGAGGGATAGACACCGGGGAGCTGTTTTTT. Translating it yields CSASRGIDTGELFF.